This T cell receptor beta chain was found in a study of T cell responses to AZD1222 COVID-19 vaccine. This table comes from immunoSEQ multiplex PCR, and its TCRdb copy is limited to in-frame clones, with some not included. Among some 150,000 clones listed, about 93% were seen once. As to this clone: Its antigen remains unidentified.

The CDR3 is 14 amino acids. Trimming stripped 6 bases from V and 1 base from J, with 12 bases between. Germline V gene sequence: CDR1 LGHNT, CDR2 FRNRAP. Study-wide results and limits: Spike-specific TCR breadth and depth grew following two AZD1222 doses. Unmutated variant regions reportedly attract nearly half of all spike-specific TCRs.

V is TRBV12-5 and J is TRBJ1-1; D may be TRBD1 (5 bases). The source is an adult in good health. The material was peripheral blood, obtained on day 0 of AZD1222 vaccination. The CDR3 sequence is CASGWGRSNTEAFF. CDR3 nucleotides: TGTGCTAGTGGGTGGGGACGCTCGAACACTGAAGCTTTCTTT.